The clone carrying this T cell receptor (beta chain) was picked up one time. This sample was taken from a study of blood T cell repertoires in COVID-19. For the study at large: Samples taken during acute and convalescent COVID-19 were collected in the United States, Italy and Spain. Sources were T cells, B-cell-depleted T cells, or PBMCs; the material itself was cDNA or gDNA.

The CDR3 extends over 18 amino acids. V was pared by 0 bases and J by 6 bases, with 20 bases between. Germline lookup yields CDR1 MNHEY and CDR2 SMNVEV (reference sequence). Per the original data handling: The authors estimated nucleated cell counts from reference gene primer amplification. The repertoire was sequenced with immunoSEQ multiplex PCR; TCRdb's copy has only in-frame clones and lacks some. The V and J calls and the clone size are those of that table, but D and trimming were determined from the DNA. The sample shows 70,000 to 80,000 clones, roughly 87% of them seen only once. Sequencing was carried out using peripheral blood. This clonotype originated in a man between 45 and 60 years old with acute or convalescent COVID-19. The genes are TRBV27 and TRBJ2-2; tentatively, D is TRBD2 (7 bases). CDR3 nucleotide sequence: TGTGCCAGCAGTTTATCGGGGGGCGGCGGGAGCTTGGCCGGGGAGCTGTTTTTT. Translated, it gives CASSLSGGGGSLAGELFF.